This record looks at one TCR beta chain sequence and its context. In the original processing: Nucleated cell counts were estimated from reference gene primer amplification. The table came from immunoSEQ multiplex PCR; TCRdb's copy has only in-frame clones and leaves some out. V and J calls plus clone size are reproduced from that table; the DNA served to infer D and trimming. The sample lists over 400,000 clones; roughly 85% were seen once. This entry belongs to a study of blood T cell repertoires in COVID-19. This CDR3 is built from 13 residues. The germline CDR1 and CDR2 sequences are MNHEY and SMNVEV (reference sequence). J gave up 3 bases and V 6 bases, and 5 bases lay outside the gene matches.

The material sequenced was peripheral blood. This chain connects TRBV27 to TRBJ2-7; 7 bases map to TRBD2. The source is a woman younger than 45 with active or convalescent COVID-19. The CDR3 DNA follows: TGTGCCAGCAGCACGGGAGGAATCTACGAGCAGTACTTC. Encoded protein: CASSTGGIYEQYF.